A single sample gave rise to the 28 T cell receptor beta chains below, sequenced in a study of cytomegalovirus exposure and HLA in healthy donors. PCR was performed using 60 Vbeta and 13 Jbeta primers. The method was immunoSEQ multiplex PCR; TCRdb's version includes in-frame clones alone and lacks a portion of them. Of 210,000 or so clones in the sample, more than 70% were seen once. Sample: PBMCs. The receptors come from a boy younger than 18 in good health and CMV-seronegative.

CDR3 nucleotides: TGTGCCTGGAGTTCAGGGTACGCTGAAGCTTTCTTT. Encoded protein: CAWSSGYAEAFF. The V gene is TRBV30, the J gene TRBJ1-1, with TRBD1 as a possible D gene (5 bases). CDR1 is GTSNPN and CDR2 is SVGIG in the germline V gene (reference sequence). Trimming removed 2 bases at V and 6 bases at J, with 10 bases between. The CDR3 totals 12 residues.

This chain links TRBV6-1 with TRBJ2-7; TRBD2 is a possible D gene (6 bases). Germline assignment: CDR1 MNHNS and CDR2 SASEGT. There are 16 residues in the CDR3. Trimming pared 2 bases from V and 1 base from J, leaving 15 bases between. CDR3 region: CASSELVGGPSYEQYF. The CDR3 DNA is TGTGCCAGCAGTGAACTCGTGGGAGGCCCTTCCTACGAGCAGTACTTC.

The chain recombines TRBV5-1 with TRBJ1-1, with a tentative D call TRBD1 (5 bases). V shed 4 bases and J shed 4 bases, with 14 bases lying between them. There are 14 residues in the CDR3. Per the germline V gene, CDR1 is SGHRS and CDR2 is YFSETQ. The CDR3: CASSRVIGGTEAFF. The CDR3 DNA reads as TGCGCCAGCAGCCGAGTAATCGGGGGCACTGAAGCTTTCTTT.

This chain links TRBV2 with TRBJ2-2; 14 bases are shared with TRBD2. The junction had 9 bases not matched to a gene; V was cut back by 6 bases and J by 3 bases. CDR3 length: 18 residues. Germline CDR1 SNHLY, CDR2 FYNNEI. CDR3 sequence: CASRTGLAGDRYTGELFF. CDR3 in DNA: TGTGCCAGCAGGACGGGACTAGCGGGAGATCGGTACACCGGGGAGCTGTTTTTT.

This chain uses TRBV5-1 with TRBJ2-2; 8 nucleotides align to TRBD1. Germline V gene data show CDR1 as SGHRS and CDR2 as YFSETQ. The CDR3 loop spans 15 amino acids. V gave up 4 bases and J gave up 5 bases; unmatched junction bases: 7. CDR3 region: CASSLTGEYTGELFF. As DNA, the CDR3 is TGCGCCAGCAGCCTGACAGGGGAATATACCGGGGAGCTGTTTTTT.

V is TRBV11-3 and J is TRBJ2-1; 8 bases are a match to TRBD2. The V and J ends lost 8 bases and 6 bases, in that order; junction bases with no gene match: 3. Germline values: CDR1 SGHNT, CDR2 YENEEA. The CDR3 is made up of 12 amino acids. The CDR3 DNA reads as TGTGCCAGCCGGCTAGCGGGCAATGAGCAGTTCTTC. It codes for CASRLAGNEQFF.

The chain joins TRBV29-1 to TRBJ2-5, with a possible D match to TRBD2 (7 bases). Germline CDR1 SQVTM, CDR2 ANQGSEA. The CDR3 has 13 amino acids. V was cut by 7 bases and J by 7 bases, with 19 bases left in between. The DNA for the CDR3 is TGCAGCGCCGATCCGGGGGGCCGTAGGACCCAGTACTTC. Amino acids: CSADPGGRRTQYF.

The chain uses TRBV6-4 and TRBJ2-3, with D possibly TRBD2 on 6 matching bases. The CDR3 consists of 14 residues. Germline V gene sequence: CDR1 MRHNA, CDR2 SNTAGT. V lost 7 bases to trimming and J lost 2 bases, with 13 bases between them. This chain's CDR3 is CASKEEGTTDTQYF. For the CDR3, the DNA is TGTGCCAGCAAGGAGGAGGGAACCACAGATACGCAGTATTTT.

This clone was seen only a few times. The chain has TRBV7-8 and TRBJ2-5, with a possible D match to TRBD1 (6 bases). This CDR3 has 13 amino acids. Trimming left V 1 base short and J 3 bases short, with 6 bases between. Germline loops: CDR1 SGHVS, CDR2 FQNEAQ. The CDR3 reads CASSLGTEETQYF. The CDR3, as DNA: TGTGCCAGCAGCTTAGGGACAGAAGAGACCCAGTACTTC.

The chain joins TRBV21-1 to TRBJ2-5; TRBD2, the table's D call, was not compared with the DNA. TRBV21-1 is a documented pseudogene. This CDR3 comprises 18 residues. CDR3 residues: CASSKGGTSGGAWETQYF. For the CDR3, the DNA is TGTGCCAGCAGCAAAGGTGGGACTAGCGGGGGGGCCTGGGAGACCCAGTACTTC.

This rearrangement joins TRBV6-1 to TRBJ2-1; D unresolved. With 0 bases removed from V and 12 bases from J, the gap between germline ends came to 6 bases. From germline, CDR1 is MNHNS and CDR2 SASEGT. The CDR3 has 11 amino acids. The CDR3 reads CASSEAVGQFF. The CDR3 DNA is TGTGCCAGCAGTGAAGCGGTCGGGCAGTTCTTC.

This clone was seen only once. This chain joins TRBV5-4 and TRBJ1-6; TRBD1 might be the D (5 bases). Germline values: CDR1 SGHNT, CDR2 YYREEE (reference sequence). The CDR3 runs 14 residues. The germline V and J ends were trimmed by 0 bases and 8 bases, with 9 bases remaining between them. The CDR3 nucleotides read TGTGCCAGCAGCTTGGGACAGCCTGATTCACCCCTCCACTTT. It is translated as CASSLGQPDSPLHF.

This clone was seen just once. This chain connects TRBV7-2 to TRBJ1-6; 8 bases align to TRBD1. With 4 bases clipped from V and 3 bases from J, the junction kept 2 bases outside the gene matches. CDR1 and CDR2 from the germline V gene are SGHTA and FQGNSA. The CDR3 loop spans 15 amino acids. The CDR3 reads CASSSGQGYNSPLHF. The CDR3 nucleotides are TGTGCCAGCAGCTCCGGACAGGGCTATAATTCACCCCTCCACTTT. The variable domain in full, with the rest retrieved from reference TRBV7-2 and TRBJ1-6, is GAGVSQSPSNKVTEKGKDVELRCDPISGHTALYWYRQSLGQGLEFLIYFQGNSAPDKSGLPSDRFSAERTGGSVSTLTIQRTQQEDSAVYLCASSSGQGYNSPLHFGNGTRLTVT.

The CDR3 spells CASSSLAGGSYNEQFF. The CDR3, as DNA: TGTGCCAGCAGTTCCCTAGCGGGAGGTTCCTACAATGAGCAGTTCTTC. The rearrangement links TRBV28 to TRBJ2-1, with 11 bases fitting TRBD2. The CDR3 loop spans 16 amino acids. Germline V lookup: CDR1 MDHEN, CDR2 SYDVKM. The ends lost 4 bases at V and 1 base at J; junction bases unmatched: 3.

The J gene is TRBJ1-6, the V gene TRBV30, with 9 bases aligning to TRBD1. The CDR3 covers 15 residues. With 0 bases clipped from V and 12 bases from J, the junction kept 9 bases outside the gene matches. Germline CDR1 and CDR2: GTSNPN and SVGIG (reference sequence). This CDR3 reads CAWSVPGQGFVPLHF. The CDR3 DNA sequence: TGTGCCTGGAGTGTACCGGGACAGGGTTTTGTACCCCTCCACTTT. The variable domain in full, with the rest retrieved from reference TRBV30 and TRBJ1-6, is SQTIHQWPATLVQPVGSPLSLECTVEGTSNPNLYWYRQAAGRGLQLLFYSVGIGQISSEVPQNLSASRPQDRQFILSSKKLLLSDSGFYLCAWSVPGQGFVPLHFGNGTRLTVT.

The gene calls are TRBV2 and TRBJ2-7; 8 bases are a match to TRBD2. V was pared by 7 bases and J by 0 bases, with 5 bases of the junction left unmatched. The CDR3 runs to 14 residues. Looked up from germline, CDR1 is SNHLY and CDR2 is FYNNEI. The CDR3 DNA sequence: TGTGCCAGCACCGTTAGCGGGACCTCCTACGAGCAGTACTTC. Its translation is CASTVSGTSYEQYF.

The rearrangement joins TRBV6-1 to TRBJ2-3; 9 positions match TRBD2. The V gene end was trimmed by 2 bases and the J gene end by 1 base; junction bases not matched to a gene: 1. The CDR3 is 15 residues long. CDR1 is MNHNS and CDR2 is SASEGT in the germline V gene. The CDR3 coding sequence is TGTGCCAGCAGTGAACAGCGGGGGGGCACAGATACGCAGTATTTT. Amino acid sequence: CASSEQRGGTDTQYF.

The chain has TRBV29-1 and TRBJ2-5; 9 bases are a match to TRBD1. Germline values: CDR1 SQVTM, CDR2 ANQGSEA. CDR3 length: 15 residues. Losses at the gene ends were 5 bases for V and 7 bases for J; bases not matched to a gene: 14. In nucleotides, the CDR3 is TGCAGCGTTCCCCATCTGGGACAGGGTGCTTTGACCCAGTACTTC. Translation: CSVPHLGQGALTQYF.

As to this clone: One end of the junction is discordant with germline, which a read error may explain. Other DNA sequences in this sample translate to the same CDR3. The chain has TRBV6-5 and TRBJ2-5; 10 nucleotides agree with TRBD1. CDR1 is MNHEY and CDR2 is SVGAGI in the germline V gene. The CDR3 totals 15 residues. The CDR3 loop is CATGPPGQGQETQYF. CDR3 nucleotide sequence: TGCGCCACCGGCCCCCCGGGACAGGGGCAAGAGACCCAGTACTTC.

The chain has TRBV7-2 and TRBJ1-2, with 10 bases identical to TRBD1. V lost 4 bases, J lost 2 bases, and 1 base stayed unmatched. Germline lookup yields CDR1 SGHTA and CDR2 FQGNSA. CDR3 length: 14 residues. CDR3 region: CASSSTGGNYGYTF. CDR3 coding DNA: TGTGCCAGCAGCTCGACAGGGGGCAACTATGGCTACACCTTC.

The chain links TRBV5-4 to TRBJ2-2; perhaps TRBD2 as D (5 bases). V lost 5 bases and J 4 bases, leaving 12 bases between the germline ends. Germline CDR1 SGHNT, CDR2 YYREEE (reference sequence). The CDR3 runs 14 residues. DNA for the CDR3: TGTGCCAGCAGAGGAGGAGACCCCACCGGGGAGCTGTTTTTT. It codes for CASRGGDPTGELFF.

The rearrangement uses TRBV19 and TRBJ2-7; 11 bases are a match to TRBD1. CDR1 and CDR2 from the germline V gene are LNHDA and SQIVND (reference sequence). The CDR3 consists of 16 residues. The J segment lost 5 bases and the V segment lost 6 bases, leaving 12 bases of the junction unmatched. The CDR3 spells CASSPRDRGKKNEQYF. The CDR3 DNA reads as TGTGCCAGTAGCCCCCGGGACAGGGGGAAAAAGAACGAGCAGTACTTC.

The chain combines TRBV6-1 with TRBJ2-7, with 10 nucleotides matching TRBD1. CDR1 and CDR2 (germline): MNHNS, SASEGT. The CDR3 spans 15 residues. V lost 4 bases and J lost 1; bases outside the gene matches: 4. The CDR3 is CASSARDRGSYEQYF. The DNA of the CDR3 is TGTGCCAGCAGTGCCCGGGACAGGGGATCCTACGAGCAGTACTTC.

This chain uses TRBV11-3 with TRBJ1-2; D is perhaps TRBD1 (5 bases). Germline CDR1 is SGHNT and CDR2 is YENEEA. Trimming removed 3 bases from V and 0 bases from J, with 14 bases in between. This CDR3 comprises 16 residues. In DNA form, the CDR3 reads TGTGCCAGCAGCTTCAGGGCCGGAACCTCTAACTATGGCTACACCTTC. As protein: CASSFRAGTSNYGYTF. The full variable domain, in which reference TRBV11-3 and TRBJ1-2 provide the parts outside the CDR3, is EAGVVQSPRYKIIEKKQPVAFWCNPISGHNTLYWYLQNLGQGPELLIRYENEEAVDDSQLPKDRFSAERLKGVDSTLKIQPAELGDSAVYLCASSFRAGTSNYGYTFGSGTRLTVV.

The chain has TRBV19 and TRBJ2-7, with TRBD1 matching over 10 bases. The CDR3 length is 14 residues. V dropped 8 bases and J dropped 6; count of bases not matched to a gene: 10. The germline V gene encodes CDR1 LNHDA and CDR2 SQIVND (reference sequence). CDR3 protein: CASPEGQGEIEQYF. CDR3 DNA sequence: TGTGCCAGTCCAGAAGGACAGGGGGAGATCGAGCAGTACTTC.

J is TRBJ1-2 and V is TRBV6-1; 7 positions match TRBD1. Per the germline V gene, CDR1 is MNHNS and CDR2 is SASEGT. The CDR3 runs 14 residues. Trimming removed 6 bases from V and 6 bases from J; junction bases left unmatched: 10. CDR3 in amino acids: CASRVRVGGHGYTF. CDR3 nucleotides: TGTGCCAGCAGAGTAAGGGTAGGGGGCCATGGCTACACCTTC.

The chain uses TRBV27 and TRBJ2-7; D remains ambiguous. The V and J ends lost 6 bases and 2 bases respectively, with 14 bases between them. The V gene's germline CDR1 is MNHEY and CDR2 SMNVEV (reference sequence). The CDR3 is 14 residues long. The CDR3 DNA is TGTGCCAGCAGCATACAGCCTCAGGCCTACGAGCAGTACTTC. Its protein product is CASSIQPQAYEQYF.

This chain joins TRBV10-2 and TRBJ1-1; D ambiguous. With 8 bases removed from V and 4 bases from J, the gap between germline ends came to 14 bases. Germline V CDR1 and CDR2: WSHSY, SAAADI. This CDR3 contains 13 residues. This CDR3 reads CASVFGDGTEAFF. For the CDR3, the DNA is TGCGCCAGCGTGTTCGGGGATGGCACTGAAGCTTTCTTT.